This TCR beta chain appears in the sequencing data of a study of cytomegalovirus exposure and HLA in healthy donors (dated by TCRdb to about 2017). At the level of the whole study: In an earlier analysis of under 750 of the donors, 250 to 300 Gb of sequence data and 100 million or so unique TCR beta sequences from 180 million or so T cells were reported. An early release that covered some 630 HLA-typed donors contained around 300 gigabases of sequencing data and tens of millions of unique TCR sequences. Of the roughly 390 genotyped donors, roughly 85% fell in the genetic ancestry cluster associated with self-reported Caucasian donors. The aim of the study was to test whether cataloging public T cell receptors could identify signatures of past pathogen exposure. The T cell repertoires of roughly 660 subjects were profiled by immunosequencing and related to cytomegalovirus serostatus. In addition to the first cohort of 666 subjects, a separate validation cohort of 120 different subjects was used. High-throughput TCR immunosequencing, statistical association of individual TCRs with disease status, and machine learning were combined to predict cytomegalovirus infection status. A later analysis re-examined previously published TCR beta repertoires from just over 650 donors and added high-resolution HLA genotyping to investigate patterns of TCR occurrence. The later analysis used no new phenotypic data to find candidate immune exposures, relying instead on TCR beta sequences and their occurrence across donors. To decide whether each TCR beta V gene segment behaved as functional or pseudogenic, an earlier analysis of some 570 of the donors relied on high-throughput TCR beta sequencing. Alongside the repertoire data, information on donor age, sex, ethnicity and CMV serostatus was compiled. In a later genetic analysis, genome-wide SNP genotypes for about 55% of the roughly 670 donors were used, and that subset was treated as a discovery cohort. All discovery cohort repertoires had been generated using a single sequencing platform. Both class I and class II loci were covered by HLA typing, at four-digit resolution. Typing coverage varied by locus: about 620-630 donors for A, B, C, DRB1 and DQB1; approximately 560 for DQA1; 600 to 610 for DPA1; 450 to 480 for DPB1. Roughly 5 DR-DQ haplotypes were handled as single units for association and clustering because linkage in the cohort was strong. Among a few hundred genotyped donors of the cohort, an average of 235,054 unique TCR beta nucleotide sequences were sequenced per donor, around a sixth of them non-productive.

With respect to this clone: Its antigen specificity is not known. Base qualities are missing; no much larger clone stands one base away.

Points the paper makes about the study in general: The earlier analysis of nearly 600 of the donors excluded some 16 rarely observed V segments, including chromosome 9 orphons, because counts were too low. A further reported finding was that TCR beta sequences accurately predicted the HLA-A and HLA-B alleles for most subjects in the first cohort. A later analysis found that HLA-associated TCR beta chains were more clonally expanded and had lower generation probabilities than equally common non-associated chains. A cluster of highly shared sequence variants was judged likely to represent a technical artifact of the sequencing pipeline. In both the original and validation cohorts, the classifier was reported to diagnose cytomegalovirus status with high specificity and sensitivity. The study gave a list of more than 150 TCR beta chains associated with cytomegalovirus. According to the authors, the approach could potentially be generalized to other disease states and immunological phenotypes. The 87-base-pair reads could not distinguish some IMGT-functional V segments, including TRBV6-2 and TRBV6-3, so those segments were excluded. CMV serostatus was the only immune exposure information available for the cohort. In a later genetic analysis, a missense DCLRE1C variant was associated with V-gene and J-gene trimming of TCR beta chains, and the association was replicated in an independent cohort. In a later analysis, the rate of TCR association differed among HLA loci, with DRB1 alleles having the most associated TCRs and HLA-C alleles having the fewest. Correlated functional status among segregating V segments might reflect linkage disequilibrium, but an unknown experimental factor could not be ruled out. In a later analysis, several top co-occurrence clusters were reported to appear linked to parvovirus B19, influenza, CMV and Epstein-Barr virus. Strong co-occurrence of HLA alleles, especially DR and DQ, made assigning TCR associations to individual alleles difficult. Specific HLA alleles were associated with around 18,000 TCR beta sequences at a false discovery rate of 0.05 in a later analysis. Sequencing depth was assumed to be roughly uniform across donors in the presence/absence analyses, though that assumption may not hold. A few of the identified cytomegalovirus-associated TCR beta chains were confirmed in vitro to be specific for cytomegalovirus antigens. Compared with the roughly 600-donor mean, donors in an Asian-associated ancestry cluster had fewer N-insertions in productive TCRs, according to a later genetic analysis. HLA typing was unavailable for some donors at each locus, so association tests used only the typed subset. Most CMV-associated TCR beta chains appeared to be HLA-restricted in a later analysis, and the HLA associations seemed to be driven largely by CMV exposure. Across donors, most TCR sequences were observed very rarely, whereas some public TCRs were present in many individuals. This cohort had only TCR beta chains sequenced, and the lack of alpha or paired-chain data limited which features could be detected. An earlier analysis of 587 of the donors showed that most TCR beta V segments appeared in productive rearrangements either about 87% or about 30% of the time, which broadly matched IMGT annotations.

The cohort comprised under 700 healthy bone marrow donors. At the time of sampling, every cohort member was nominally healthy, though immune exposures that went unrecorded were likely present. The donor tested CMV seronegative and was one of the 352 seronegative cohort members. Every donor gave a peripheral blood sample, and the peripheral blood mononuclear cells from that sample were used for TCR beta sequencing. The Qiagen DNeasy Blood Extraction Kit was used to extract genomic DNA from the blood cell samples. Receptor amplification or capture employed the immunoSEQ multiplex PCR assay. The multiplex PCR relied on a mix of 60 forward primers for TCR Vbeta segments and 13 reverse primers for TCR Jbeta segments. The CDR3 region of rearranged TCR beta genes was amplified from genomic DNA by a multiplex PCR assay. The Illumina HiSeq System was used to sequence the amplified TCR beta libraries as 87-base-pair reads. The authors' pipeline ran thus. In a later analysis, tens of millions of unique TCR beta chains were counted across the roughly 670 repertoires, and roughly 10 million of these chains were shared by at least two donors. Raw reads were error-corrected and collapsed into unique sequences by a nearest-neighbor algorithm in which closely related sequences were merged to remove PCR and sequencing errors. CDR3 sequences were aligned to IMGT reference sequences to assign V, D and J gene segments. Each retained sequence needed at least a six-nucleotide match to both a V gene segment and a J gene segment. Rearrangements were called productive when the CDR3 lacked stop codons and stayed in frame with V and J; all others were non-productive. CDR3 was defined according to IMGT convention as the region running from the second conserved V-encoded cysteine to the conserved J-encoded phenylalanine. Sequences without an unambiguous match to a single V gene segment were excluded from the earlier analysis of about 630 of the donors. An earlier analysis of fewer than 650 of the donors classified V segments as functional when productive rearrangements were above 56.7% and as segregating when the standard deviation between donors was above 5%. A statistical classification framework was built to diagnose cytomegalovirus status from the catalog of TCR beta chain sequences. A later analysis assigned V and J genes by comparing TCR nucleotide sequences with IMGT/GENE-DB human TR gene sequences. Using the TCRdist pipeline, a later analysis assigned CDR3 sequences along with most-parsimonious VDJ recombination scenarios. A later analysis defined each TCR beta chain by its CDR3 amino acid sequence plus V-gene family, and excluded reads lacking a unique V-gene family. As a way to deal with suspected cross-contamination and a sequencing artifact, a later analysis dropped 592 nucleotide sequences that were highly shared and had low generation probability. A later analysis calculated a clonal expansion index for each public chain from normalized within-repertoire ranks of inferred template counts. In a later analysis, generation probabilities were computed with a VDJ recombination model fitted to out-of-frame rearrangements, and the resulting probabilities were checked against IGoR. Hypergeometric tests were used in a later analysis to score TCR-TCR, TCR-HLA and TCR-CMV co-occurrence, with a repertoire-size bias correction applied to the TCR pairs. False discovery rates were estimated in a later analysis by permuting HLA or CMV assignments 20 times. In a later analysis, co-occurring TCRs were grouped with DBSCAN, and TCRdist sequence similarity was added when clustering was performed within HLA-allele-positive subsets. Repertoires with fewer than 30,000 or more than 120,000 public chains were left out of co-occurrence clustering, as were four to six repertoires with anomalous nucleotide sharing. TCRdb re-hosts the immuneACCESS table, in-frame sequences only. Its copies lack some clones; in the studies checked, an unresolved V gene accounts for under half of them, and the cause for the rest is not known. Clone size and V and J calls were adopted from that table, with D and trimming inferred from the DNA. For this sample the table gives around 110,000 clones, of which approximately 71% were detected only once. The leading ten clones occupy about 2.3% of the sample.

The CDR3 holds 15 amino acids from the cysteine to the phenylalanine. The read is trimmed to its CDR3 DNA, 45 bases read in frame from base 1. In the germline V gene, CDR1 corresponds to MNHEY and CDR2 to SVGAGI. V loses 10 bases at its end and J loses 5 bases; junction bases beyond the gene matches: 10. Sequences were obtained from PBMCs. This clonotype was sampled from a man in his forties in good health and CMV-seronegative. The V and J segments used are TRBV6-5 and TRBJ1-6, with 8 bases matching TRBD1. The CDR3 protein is CATKDRGVDNSPLHF. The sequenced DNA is TGTGCCACCAAAGACAGGGGCGTCGATAATTCACCCCTCCACTTT.